These 20 T cell receptor beta chains were all obtained from the same sample, sequenced in a study of beta chain features in type 1 diabetes. Since all of the isolated RNA was reverse transcribed, expressed TCRB transcripts were what got sequenced. Data came from immunoSEQ multiplex PCR; TCRdb stores just in-frame clones and leaves some out. This sample yields some 160,000 clones, of which over 7.5% are seen a single time; 2% to 3% belongs to the top ten. The specimen sequenced was central memory CD4+ T cells from blood. Receptor source: a young woman in good health.

The chain combines TRBV29-1 with TRBJ1-1; 8 bases match TRBD1. V lost 4 bases and J lost 5; bases outside the gene matches: 3. Per the germline V gene, CDR1 is SQVTM and CDR2 is ANQGSEA. The CDR3 is made up of 12 amino acids. The DNA of the CDR3 is TGCAGCGTTGCAGGGGACAGGACTGAAGCTTTCTTT. This encodes CSVAGDRTEAFF. Combining the CDR3 with reference TRBV29-1 and TRBJ1-1 gives the whole variable domain SAVISQKPSRDICQRGTSLTIQCQVDSQVTMMFWYRQQPGQSLTLIATANQGSEATYESGFVIDKFPISRPNLTFSTLTVSNMSPEDSSIYLCSVAGDRTEAFFGQGTRLTVV.

V usage is TRBV6-1 and J usage is TRBJ1-5; D call uncertain. In germline, CDR1 is MNHNS, CDR2 SASEGT. V was cut by 6 bases and J by 1 base, with 13 bases left in between. The CDR3 has 15 residues. CDR3: CASSRGSQSNQPQHF. Written as DNA, the CDR3 is TGTGCCAGCAGCCGCGGCAGCCAAAGCAATCAGCCCCAGCATTTT.

This rearrangement joins TRBV18 to TRBJ1-5; TRBD1 agrees at 9 bases. Germline assignment: CDR1 KGHSH and CDR2 LQKENI. Trimming cost V 1 base and J 6 bases; bases outside gene matches: 13. The CDR3 is 18 amino acids. In DNA form, the CDR3 reads TGTGCCAGCTCACCACTAAGTATGGGACAGGGAAACGCTCAGCCCCAGCATTTT. Amino acids: CASSPLSMGQGNAQPQHF.

The rearrangement uses TRBV5-1 and TRBJ2-7; 7 nucleotides match TRBD1. Per germline, CDR1 SGHRS and CDR2 YFSETQ. There are 15 residues in the CDR3. After removal of 1 base from V and 6 bases from J, the junction contained 10 bases not matched to a gene. This CDR3 reads CASSLSRDRRVEQYF. Written as DNA, the CDR3 is TGCGCCAGCAGCTTGTCTCGGGACAGAAGGGTCGAGCAGTACTTC. Full variable domain (rest looked up from reference TRBV5-1 and TRBJ2-7): KAGVTQTPRYLIKTRGQQVTLSCSPISGHRSVSWYQQTPGQGLQFLFEYFSETQRNKGNFPGRFSGRQFSNSRSEMNVSTLELGDSALYLCASSLSRDRRVEQYFGPGTRLTVT.

This clone was seen a handful of times. The chain combines TRBV7-3 with TRBJ2-1, with TRBD2 identical over 16 bases. This CDR3 comprises 17 residues. Germline CDR1 is SGHTA and CDR2 is FQGTGA. V gave up 3 bases and J gave up 6 bases; unmatched junction bases: 5. The CDR3, as DNA: TGTGCCAGCAGCTTGGGGACTAGCGGGGGGGCGCTCAATGAGCAGTTCTTC. Protein product: CASSLGTSGGALNEQFF.

V gene TRBV13 combines with J gene TRBJ2-2; a possible D gene is TRBD1 (6 bases). The CDR3 totals 15 residues. Germline-derived CDR1 and CDR2 are PRHDT and FYEKMQ (reference sequence). The ends were cut back, 4 bases at V and 2 bases at J, with 11 bases in the middle. The CDR3 here is CASSSPGHNTGELFF. DNA of the CDR3: TGTGCCAGCAGCTCACCGGGACACAACACCGGGGAGCTGTTTTTT.

In this sample, this clone turned up a few times. The chain recombines TRBV4-3 with TRBJ2-6; a possible D gene is TRBD1 (5 bases). Trimming stripped 1 base from V and 1 base from J, with 5 bases between. CDR1 LGHNA and CDR2 YSLEER come from the germline V gene. The CDR3 consists of 15 residues. This chain's CDR3 is CASSQAGSGANVLTF. The CDR3 nucleotides read TGCGCCAGCAGCCAAGCAGGGTCTGGGGCCAACGTCCTGACTTTC.

This clone was detected only a few times. The gene calls are TRBV27 and TRBJ2-3; 7 bases agree with TRBD2. This CDR3 region has 16 residues. Germline CDR1 is MNHEY and CDR2 is SMNVEV (reference sequence). Unmatched junction bases numbered 13, after V lost 4 bases and J lost 6 bases. The CDR3 DNA sequence: TGTGCCAGCAGTTCTCCTGCTAGCGGAGGGCGGGATACGCAGTATTTT. As protein: CASSSPASGGRDTQYF.

There are a few counts of this clone. The chain carries TRBV6-6 and TRBJ1-4, with 9 bases that match TRBD1. V shed 6 bases, J shed 7 bases, and the junction held 6 bases outside the gene matches. Per the germline V gene, CDR1 is MNHNY and CDR2 is SVGAGI (reference sequence). The CDR3 extends over 14 amino acids. CDR3 sequence reads: CASRYDRGSEKLFF. CDR3 DNA: TGTGCCAGCAGATACGACAGGGGGAGTGAAAAACTGTTTTTT.

Only a few counts were recorded for this clone. V is TRBV2 and J is TRBJ1-2; TRBD1 aligns across 8 bases. CDR1 is SNHLY and CDR2 is FYNNEI in the germline V gene. The V and J ends lost 6 bases and 4 bases, in that order; junction bases with no gene match: 4. This CDR3 has 13 amino acids. The CDR3 here is CASRVGTGYGYTF. CDR3 nucleotides: TGTGCCAGCAGAGTCGGGACAGGCTATGGCTACACCTTC.

The rearrangement uses TRBV5-1 and TRBJ2-5; a weak D match, TRBD1 (6 bases). This CDR3 contains 14 residues. V lost 4 bases and J 1 base, leaving 11 bases between the germline ends. Germline CDR1 is SGHRS and CDR2 is YFSETQ. The CDR3 sequence is CASSPVGAQETQYF. As DNA, the CDR3 is TGCGCCAGCAGCCCGGTGGGGGCCCAAGAGACCCAGTACTTC.

A word on this clone: The sample has other DNA sequences that encode this CDR3 too. The chain uses TRBV2 and TRBJ1-1; weak D call: TRBD1 (5 bases). Germline CDR1 reads SNHLY; CDR2 reads FYNNEI. V shed 5 bases and J shed 1 base, with 8 bases lying between them. The CDR3 loop spans 13 amino acids. This chain's CDR3 is CASSNQGNTEAFF. CDR3 nucleotide sequence: TGTGCCAGCAGTAATCAGGGGAACACTGAAGCTTTCTTT.

V and J are TRBV6-6 and TRBJ2-6; TRBD1 is a possible D gene (5 bases). CDR1 MNHNY and CDR2 SVGAGI come from the germline V gene (reference sequence). This CDR3 comprises 15 residues. V was pared by 6 bases and J by 1 base, with 10 bases between. In DNA form, the CDR3 reads TGTGCCAGCAGGGGGCGCGAATCTGGGGCCAACGTCCTGACTTTC. As protein: CASRGRESGANVLTF.

This clone has a handful of counts. V and J are TRBV7-2 and TRBJ2-5, with TRBD2 identical over 9 bases. The CDR3 is 15 amino acids. With 4 bases clipped from V and 2 bases from J, the junction kept 5 bases outside the gene matches. CDR1 is SGHTA, CDR2 FQGNSA, per germline. The CDR3 DNA reads as TGTGCCAGCAGCTGGAGACTAGCGGAGCAAGAGACCCAGTACTTC. Protein sequence: CASSWRLAEQETQYF.

The chain employs TRBV29-1 and TRBJ2-3; 9 bases are shared with TRBD1. Trimming at V came to 7 bases and at J to 4 bases, leaving 9 bases not matched to a gene. The CDR3 length is 14 residues. CDR1 SQVTM and CDR2 ANQGSEA come from the germline V gene. The CDR3 protein is CSAMDRGWPDTQYF. CDR3 DNA: TGCAGCGCTATGGACAGGGGATGGCCAGATACGCAGTATTTT.

In its sample, this clone was seen a few times. The chain combines TRBV7-9 with TRBJ2-3; D is undetermined. The length of the CDR3 is 14 residues. The V end lost 1 base, the J end lost 2 bases, and 7 bases lay between the germline ends. CDR1 and CDR2 (germline): SEHNR, FQNEAQ (reference sequence). The CDR3: CASSLGGDTDTQYF. The CDR3 coding sequence is TGTGCCAGCAGCTTAGGAGGAGACACAGATACGCAGTATTTT.

The V gene is TRBV5-1, the J gene TRBJ1-1, with a possible D match to TRBD1 (6 bases). The CDR3 totals 12 residues. V lost 4 bases and J lost 10, with 14 bases in between. CDR1 and CDR2 from the germline V gene are SGHRS and YFSETQ. Written as DNA, the CDR3 is TGCGCCAGCAGCGCACAGGGCCGCGCAGCTTTCTTT. Its translation is CASSAQGRAAFF. The variable domain in full, with the rest retrieved from reference TRBV5-1 and TRBJ1-1, is KAGVTQTPRYLIKTRGQQVTLSCSPISGHRSVSWYQQTPGQGLQFLFEYFSETQRNKGNFPGRFSGRQFSNSRSEMNVSTLELGDSALYLCASSAQGRAAFFGQGTRLTVV.

The CDR3 region is CASSPGNEKLFF. CDR3 in DNA: TGTGCCAGCAGCCCTGGCAATGAAAAACTGTTTTTT. This chain links TRBV11-2 with TRBJ1-4; D not resolved. The germline V gene has CDR1 SGHAT and CDR2 FQNNGV. The CDR3 has 12 amino acids. The V and J ends lost 5 bases and 5 bases respectively, with 6 bases between them.

V usage is TRBV4-2 and J usage is TRBJ2-5; the match to TRBD1 covers 8 bases. V shed 4 bases, J shed 3 bases, and the junction held 4 bases outside the gene matches. Germline CDR1 is LGHNA and CDR2 is YNFKEQ. The CDR3 covers 14 residues. Here the CDR3 DNA reads TGTGCCAGCAGCCTTAGGGACAGGAAAGAGACCCAGTACTTC. This gives the protein CASSLRDRKETQYF.

This clone appeared a single time. The chain recombines TRBV5-4 with TRBJ1-6; 8 bases align to TRBD1. V shed 0 bases, J shed 9 bases, and the junction held 8 bases outside the gene matches. Per the germline V gene, CDR1 is SGHNT and CDR2 is YYREEE (reference sequence). There are 16 residues in the CDR3. The CDR3 DNA reads as TGTGCCAGCAGCTTGGGGGGGGGACAGGCCAGTTCACCCCTCCACTTT. It codes for CASSLGGGQASSPLHF.